This TCR beta chain was sequenced for a study of cytotoxic CD8 clonotypes in ibrutinib-treated CLL. V was trimmed by 5 bases and J by 1 base, leaving 13 bases between them. This CDR3 region has 14 residues. Germline V gives CDR1 SQVTM, CDR2 ANQGSEA. The protocol was immunoSEQ multiplex PCR, while the TCRdb copy is restricted to in-frame clones and leaves out a portion. The sample holds about 22,000 clones, around 72% seen once. This chain joins TRBV29-1 and TRBJ2-3; TRBD2 is a possible D gene (7 bases). The starting material was PBMCs, obtained before ibrutinib treatment. The sequence was obtained from a human donor with chronic lymphocytic leukemia. CDR3 coding DNA: TGCAGCGTTTGGGGGGGGCAGGGCACAGATACGCAGTATTTT. It specifies CSVWGGQGTDTQYF.